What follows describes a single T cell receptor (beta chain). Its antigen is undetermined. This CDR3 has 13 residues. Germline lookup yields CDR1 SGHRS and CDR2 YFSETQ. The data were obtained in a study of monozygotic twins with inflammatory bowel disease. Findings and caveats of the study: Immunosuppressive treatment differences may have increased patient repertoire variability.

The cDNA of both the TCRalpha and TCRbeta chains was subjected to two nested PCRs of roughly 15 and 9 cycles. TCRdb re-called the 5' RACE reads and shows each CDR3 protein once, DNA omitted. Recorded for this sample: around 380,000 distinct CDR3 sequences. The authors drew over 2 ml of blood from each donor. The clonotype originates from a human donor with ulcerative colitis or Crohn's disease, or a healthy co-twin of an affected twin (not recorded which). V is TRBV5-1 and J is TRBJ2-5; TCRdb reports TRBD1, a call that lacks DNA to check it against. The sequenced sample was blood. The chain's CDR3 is CASSSGLGEAQYF.